This TCR beta chain came from a study of T-cell reconstitution after alpha-beta-depleted transplantation in children listed by TCRdb under 2016. Describing the broader study: The study quantitatively tracked T-cell immune reconstitution after TCRalphabeta/CD19-depleted allogeneic hematopoietic cell transplantation in children using TCR repertoire profiling. The full study reports these points: The apparently early recovery of alphabetaT-cell counts about two months after transplant reportedly depended on only several hundred rapidly expanded clones that came from non-depleted graft cells. The high TCRbeta diversity at day 60 in some patients was ascribed to recipient T cells and intrathymic progenitors that had survived conditioning. The frequencies of hyperexpanded clones fell over the following months, and after one year, T-cell counts and TCRbeta diversity were mostly attributed to newly produced T cells.

The CDR3, cysteine through phenylalanine, is 15 amino acids long. Just the 45-base CDR3 DNA is kept, in frame starting at base 1. The germline V and J ends show losses of 6 bases and 6 bases respectively, and no gene match explains 14 bases of the junction. The germline V gene specifies SQVTM as CDR1 and ANQGSEA as CDR2. The library was made by PCR. Sequencing instrument: Illumina HiSeq 2500. Molecular barcoding was employed in the preparation of TCR libraries, with unique molecular identifiers being used to normalize TCRbeta repertoire quantification. TCRdb reprocessing: public reads trimmed at Q25 with fastp, clones called with MiXCR, in-frame beta chains kept. CDR3 protein duplicates are merged, each entry listing the most common genes and DNA. This sample gives approximately 230,000 distinct CDR3 sequences in total; 24% of them show up just once. The biggest ten clones account for more than 4.5% of the sample.

The sample's treatment or condition label, decoded: allogeneic hematopoietic cell transplantation with graft depleted of TCRalphabeta T cells and CD19 B cells. TCRalphabeta/CD19-depleted allogeneic hematopoietic cell grafts were given to the transplant recipients, all of whom were children. Remarks on this clonotype: Its recognized antigen is unknown. Per-nucleotide qualities are absent, and no much larger clonotype sits a single base away.

The rearrangement joined TRBV29-1 to TRBJ2-3, with TRBD2 identical over 8 junction bases. The clonotype originates from a female patient aged 2-10 years who had a stem cell transplant for congenital amegakaryocytic thrombocytopenia, so the T cells may come from the graft donor. Sequencing used PBMCs, mostly from graft donor cells, obtained 360 days after TCRalphabeta/CD19-depleted stem cell transplant. The nucleotides read TGCAGCGTAGGTCTAGCGGGCTCGGGGTGGGATACGCAGTATTTT. Its protein reads: CSVGLAGSGWDTQYF.